Described below is a single T cell receptor (beta chain) sequence and its context. The data derive from a study of shared clonotypes between healthy human individuals. Researchers ran the assay at a deep level. The method was immunoSEQ multiplex PCR; TCRdb's version includes in-frame clones alone and lacks a portion of them. This table has more than 450,000 clones, about four fifths appearing once. The CDR3 is 15 amino acids. CDR1 and CDR2 from the germline V gene are MGHRA and YSYEKL. Trimming cost V 0 bases and J 4 bases; bases outside gene matches: 0. This sequence originates from a woman in her thirties or forties in good health. Some clones in this sample may be carry-over from other donors' samples. The V and J genes are TRBV4-1 and TRBJ2-5, with TRBD2 matching over 12 bases. The sample consisted of PBMCs. CDR3 residues: CASSQEGLAGETQYF. CDR3 DNA: TGCGCCAGCAGCCAAGAGGGACTAGCGGGAGAGACCCAGTACTTC.